The rows below give T cell receptor beta chains drawn from one sample of a study of blood T cell repertoires in COVID-19. Profiled with immunoSEQ multiplex PCR; TCRdb holds only in-frame clones, not every one. The sample lists 470,000 or so clones; roughly 87% were seen once. What was sequenced was PBMCs or T cells enriched from blood (not recorded which). The receptors originated from a woman aged 18-29 years with acute COVID-19. The CDR3 runs from the conserved cysteine through the conserved F or W. D genes are given only for firm matches. The size field is filled for only some rows; it gives once, few, many or a size class.

v_call: TRBV7-2
d_call: NA
clone_size: NA
j_call: TRBJ1-6
cdr3_nt: TGTGCCAGCAGTCGGACATACGCCGAAAATTCACCCCTCCACTTT
cdr3_aa: CASSRTYAENSPLHF

v_call: TRBV2
d_call: NA
clone_size: NA
j_call: TRBJ1-2
cdr3_nt: TGTGCCAGCAGTGAAAGCCGGAACTATGGCTACACCTTC
cdr3_aa: CASSESRNYGYTF

v_call: TRBV6-4
d_call: NA
clone_size: NA
j_call: TRBJ1-5
cdr3_nt: TGTGCCAGCAGTGACTCAGGGCAAAGGGTCGGGGATCAGCCCCAGCATTTT
cdr3_aa: CASSDSGQRVGDQPQHF

v_call: TRBV7-2
d_call: NA
clone_size: NA
j_call: TRBJ2-2
cdr3_nt: TGTGCCAGCAGCACCGGGACTCCGAACACCGGGGAGCTGTTTTTT
cdr3_aa: CASSTGTPNTGELFF

v_call: TRBV5-4
d_call: TRBD1
clone_size: NA
j_call: TRBJ2-2
cdr3_nt: TGTGCCAGCAGTAACCGGGACAGGATAACCGGGGAGCTGTTTTTT
cdr3_aa: CASSNRDRITGELFF

v_call: TRBV7-9
d_call: NA
clone_size: NA
j_call: TRBJ1-1
cdr3_nt: TGTGCCAGCAGCCTCACAACGTTCACTGAAGCTTTCTTT
cdr3_aa: CASSLTTFTEAFF

v_call: TRBV27
d_call: NA
clone_size: few
j_call: TRBJ1-2
cdr3_nt: TGTGCCAGCAGTTTCCTAGACAGGCGATCTAACTATGGCTACACCTTC
cdr3_aa: CASSFLDRRSNYGYTF

v_call: TRBV7-9
d_call: NA
clone_size: NA
j_call: TRBJ2-5
cdr3_nt: TGTGCCAGCAGCTTAACAGGGTACCAAGAGACCCAGTACTTC
cdr3_aa: CASSLTGYQETQYF

v_call: TRBV5-4
d_call: NA
clone_size: NA
j_call: TRBJ1-1
cdr3_nt: TGTGCCAGCAGCTTGAAGGACACCGCCCTGAACACTGAAGCTTTCTTT
cdr3_aa: CASSLKDTALNTEAFF

v_call: TRBV10-3
d_call: NA
clone_size: NA
j_call: TRBJ2-5
cdr3_nt: TGTGCCTCCGGAGGGCCAGAGACCCAGTACTTC
cdr3_aa: CASGGPETQYF

v_call: TRBV7-9
d_call: TRBD1
clone_size: NA
j_call: TRBJ1-4
cdr3_nt: TGTGCCAGCAGCTTAGCCCCGGGACAGGGTGATGAAAAACTGTTTTTT
cdr3_aa: CASSLAPGQGDEKLFF

v_call: TRBV4-1
d_call: NA
clone_size: NA
j_call: TRBJ2-2
cdr3_nt: TGCGCCAGCAGCCCCTGGGGGCGCAGGGAGACCGGGGAGCTGTTTTTT
cdr3_aa: CASSPWGRRETGELFF

v_call: TRBV24-1
d_call: TRBD2
clone_size: once
j_call: TRBJ2-3
cdr3_nt: TGTGCCACCAGTGATCATAGCGGGCAGGGCGCAGATACGCAGTATTTT
cdr3_aa: CATSDHSGQGADTQYF

v_call: TRBV10-3
d_call: NA
clone_size: NA
j_call: TRBJ2-3
cdr3_nt: TGTGCCATCAGTGAGACCAGCGGAACAGATACGCAGTATTTT
cdr3_aa: CAISETSGTDTQYF

v_call: TRBV13
d_call: TRBD1
clone_size: NA
j_call: TRBJ1-2
cdr3_nt: TGTGCCAGCAGCACGGGCCCAGGGGGCCAGGATGGCTACACCTTC
cdr3_aa: CASSTGPGGQDGYTF

v_call: TRBV5-4
d_call: TRBD1
clone_size: NA
j_call: TRBJ1-5
cdr3_nt: TGTGCCAGCAGCATACAGGGGGCAGGTCAGCCCCAGCATTTT
cdr3_aa: CASSIQGAGQPQHF

v_call: TRBV5-6
d_call: NA
clone_size: once
j_call: TRBJ2-7
cdr3_nt: TGTGCCAGCAGCTTGGTAAACGAGCAGTACTTC
cdr3_aa: CASSLVNEQYF

v_call: TRBV9
d_call: NA
clone_size: NA
j_call: TRBJ2-5
cdr3_nt: TGTGCCAGCAGCATAACGGACGGAGGGGAGACCCAGTACTTC
cdr3_aa: CASSITDGGETQYF

v_call: TRBV29-1
d_call: NA
clone_size: NA
j_call: TRBJ2-7
cdr3_nt: TGCAGCGTTGGGGGCATTGGCGGCAGCTCCTACGAGCAGTACTTC
cdr3_aa: CSVGGIGGSSYEQYF

v_call: TRBV15
d_call: NA
clone_size: NA
j_call: TRBJ2-1
cdr3_nt: TGTGCCACCAGCCCCCGGGCCTACAATGAGCAGTTCTTC
cdr3_aa: CATSPRAYNEQFF

v_call: TRBV6-5
d_call: TRBD1
clone_size: NA
j_call: TRBJ1-6
cdr3_nt: TGTGCCAGCAGTACCGACAGGGTCTCACCCCTCCACTTT
cdr3_aa: CASSTDRVSPLHF

v_call: TRBV7-9
d_call: NA
clone_size: NA
j_call: TRBJ2-1
cdr3_nt: TGTGCCAGCGCCCCCGGGACAAATTTCTACAATGAGCAGTTCTTC
cdr3_aa: CASAPGTNFYNEQFF

v_call: TRBV6-5
d_call: NA
clone_size: few
j_call: TRBJ1-3
cdr3_nt: TGTGCCAGCGTCGGGGGGCACGGAAACACCATATATTTT
cdr3_aa: CASVGGHGNTIYF

v_call: TRBV9
d_call: NA
clone_size: NA
j_call: TRBJ1-4
cdr3_nt: TGTGCCAGCAGCGTAGGGGCCCTACCAGCTAATGAAAAACTGTTTTTT
cdr3_aa: CASSVGALPANEKLFF

v_call: TRBV19
d_call: NA
clone_size: NA
j_call: TRBJ1-1
cdr3_nt: TGTGCCAGTAGAGACTTGGGGGCAGGGTACACTGAAGCTTTCTTT
cdr3_aa: CASRDLGAGYTEAFF

v_call: TRBV6-6
d_call: NA
clone_size: NA
j_call: TRBJ2-7
cdr3_nt: TGTGCCAGCAGTTACCTAGCCTACGAGCAGTACTTC
cdr3_aa: CASSYLAYEQYF

v_call: TRBV28
d_call: TRBD1
clone_size: NA
j_call: TRBJ2-1
cdr3_nt: TGTGCCAGCAGTTTACCGGGACAGGGAAACAATGAGCAGTTCTTC
cdr3_aa: CASSLPGQGNNEQFF

v_call: TRBV3-1/TRBV3-2
d_call: NA
clone_size: NA
j_call: TRBJ1-1
cdr3_nt: TGTGCCAGCGCGTTCCGGCGGGGCACTGAAGCTTTCTTT
cdr3_aa: CASAFRRGTEAFF

v_call: TRBV6-2/TRBV6-3
d_call: NA
clone_size: NA
j_call: TRBJ1-1
cdr3_nt: TGTGCCAGCAGCCTTCGTGTCCCCACAAGGAACACTGAAGCTTTCTTT
cdr3_aa: CASSLRVPTRNTEAFF

v_call: TRBV7-8
d_call: TRBD2
clone_size: NA
j_call: TRBJ2-2
cdr3_nt: TGTGCCAGCAGGAAAAAGCCGGCGGGAGGGAGGACCGGGGAGCTGTTTTTT
cdr3_aa: CASRKKPAGGRTGELFF

v_call: TRBV15
d_call: NA
clone_size: few
j_call: TRBJ1-5
cdr3_nt: TGTGCCACCAGCAGAGATGTATTTGACGGAGTCCAGCATTTT
cdr3_aa: CATSRDVFDGVQHF

v_call: TRBV10-1
d_call: TRBD2
clone_size: NA
j_call: TRBJ2-2
cdr3_nt: TGCGCCAGCAGCACTGGACTAGCGGGAGCCGGGGAGCTGTTTTTT
cdr3_aa: CASSTGLAGAGELFF

v_call: TRBV24-1
d_call: NA
clone_size: NA
j_call: TRBJ2-5
cdr3_nt: TGTGCCACCAGTGATTCCGGACAGATAGAGACCCAGTACTTC
cdr3_aa: CATSDSGQIETQYF

v_call: TRBV5-4
d_call: TRBD1
clone_size: NA
j_call: TRBJ2-1
cdr3_nt: TGTGCCAGCGGAATGACAGGGGCGGGCGGTGAGCAGTTCTTC
cdr3_aa: CASGMTGAGGEQFF

v_call: TRBV7-2
d_call: NA
clone_size: few
j_call: TRBJ1-1
cdr3_nt: TGTGCCAGCAGCTTAGTCGGGGGTGAGAACACTGAAGCTTTCTTT
cdr3_aa: CASSLVGGENTEAFF

v_call: TRBV7-8
d_call: TRBD2
clone_size: few
j_call: TRBJ2-7
cdr3_nt: TGTGCCAGCAGCGGCCGCCGGTTAGCGGGGGTTTACGAGCAGTACTTC
cdr3_aa: CASSGRRLAGVYEQYF

v_call: TRBV5-5
d_call: TRBD1
clone_size: NA
j_call: TRBJ2-1
cdr3_nt: TGTGCCAGCAGCGTACAGGGGTGGGAGCAGTTCTTC
cdr3_aa: CASSVQGWEQFF

v_call: TRBV28
d_call: TRBD1
clone_size: NA
j_call: TRBJ2-7
cdr3_nt: TGTGCCAGCAGGTTGACAGGGCACGAGCAGTACTTC
cdr3_aa: CASRLTGHEQYF

v_call: TRBV7-9
d_call: NA
clone_size: NA
j_call: TRBJ2-7
cdr3_nt: TGTGCCAGCAGCTTAGGAGAAAACAGGCAGTACTTC
cdr3_aa: CASSLGENRQYF

v_call: TRBV27
d_call: NA
clone_size: NA
j_call: TRBJ1-5
cdr3_nt: TGTGCCAGCAGCGCGGGGGTTGGTCAGCCCCAGCATTTT
cdr3_aa: CASSAGVGQPQHF

v_call: TRBV5-1
d_call: NA
clone_size: NA
j_call: TRBJ1-1
cdr3_nt: TGCGCCAGCAGCCTGCCGTCTACAGGTGAAGCTTTCTTT
cdr3_aa: CASSLPSTGEAFF